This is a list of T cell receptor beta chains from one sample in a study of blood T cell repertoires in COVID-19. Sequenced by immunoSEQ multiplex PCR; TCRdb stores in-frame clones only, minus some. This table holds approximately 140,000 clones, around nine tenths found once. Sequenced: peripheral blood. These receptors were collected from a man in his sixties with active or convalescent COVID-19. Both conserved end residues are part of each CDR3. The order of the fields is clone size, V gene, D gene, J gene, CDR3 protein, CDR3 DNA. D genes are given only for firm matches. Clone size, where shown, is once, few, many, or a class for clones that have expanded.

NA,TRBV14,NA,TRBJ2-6,CASSQEWGQIGANVLTF,TGTGCCAGCAGCCAAGAATGGGGCCAGATCGGGGCCAACGTCCTGACTTTC
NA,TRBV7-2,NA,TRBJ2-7,CASSLESQGGHEQYF,TGTGCCAGCAGCTTAGAAAGTCAGGGGGGACACGAGCAGTACTTC
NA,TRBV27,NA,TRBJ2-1,CASSRRSSYNEQFF,TGTGCCAGCAGCCGGAGAAGCTCCTACAATGAGCAGTTCTTC
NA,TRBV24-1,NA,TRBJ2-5,CATSTPTGGETQYF,TGTGCCACCAGTACACCAACCGGGGGAGAGACCCAGTACTTC
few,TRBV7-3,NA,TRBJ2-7,CASSLKGGAYEQYF,TGTGCCAGCAGCTTAAAAGGCGGAGCCTACGAGCAGTACTTC
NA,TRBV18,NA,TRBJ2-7,CASSPPPGRLYEQYF,TGTGCCAGCTCACCACCGCCGGGAAGACTCTACGAGCAGTACTTC
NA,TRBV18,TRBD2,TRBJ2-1,CASSPGTSARNEQFF,TGTGCCAGCTCACCCGGGACTAGCGCTAGGAATGAGCAGTTCTTC
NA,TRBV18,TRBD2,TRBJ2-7,CASSPPGLAGGYEQYF,TGTGCCAGCTCACCTCCGGGACTAGCGGGAGGCTACGAGCAGTACTTC
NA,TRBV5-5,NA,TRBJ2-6,CASSSRQSGANVLTF,TGTGCCAGCAGCTCCCGACAGTCTGGGGCCAACGTCCTGACTTTC
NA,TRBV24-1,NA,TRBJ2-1,CATSIGTITDNEQFF,TGTGCCACCAGCATTGGGACAATAACGGACAATGAGCAGTTCTTC
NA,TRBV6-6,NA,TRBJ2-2,CASRTANTGELFF,TGTGCCAGCAGGACAGCGAACACCGGGGAGCTGTTTTTT
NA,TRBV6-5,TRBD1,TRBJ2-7,CASSSGTEAYEQYF,TGTGCCAGCAGCTCCGGGACAGAGGCCTACGAGCAGTACTTC
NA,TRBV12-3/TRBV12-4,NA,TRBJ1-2,CASSHTGSYGYTF,TGTGCCAGCAGCCACACGGGGAGCTATGGCTACACCTTC
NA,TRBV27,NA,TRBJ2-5,CASSLTGTLKETQYF,TGTGCCAGCAGTTTAACCGGGACACTGAAAGAGACCCAGTACTTC